These 22 T cell receptor beta chains share one sample of origin, sequenced in a study of T cells in Graves' hyperthyroidism and ophthalmopathy. The TCR beta CDR3 regions underwent amplification using RNA transcripts as the source. HTBI primers were used for first-round RT-PCR of the TCR CDR3. TCRdb processed the multiplex PCR reads anew with MiXCR; each CDR3 protein has one entry. The profile shows roughly 520,000 distinct CDR3 sequences, approximately 25% of them singletons. The sequencing input was blood. The receptors here all came from a woman aged 25 to 45 with Graves' ophthalmopathy.

This clonotype was counted a few times. The chain employs TRBV11-2 and TRBJ2-5; D remains ambiguous. The CDR3 sequence is 12 residues long. Germline CDR1 is SGHAT and CDR2 is FQNNGV. Trimming removed 4 bases at V and 5 bases at J, with 8 bases between. This chain's CDR3 is CASSYRWETQYF. The CDR3 DNA reads TGTGCCAGCAGCTATAGGTGGGAGACCCAGTACTTC.

This clonotype was picked up one time. The DNA for the CDR3 is TGTGCCACCAGCAGAGATCGGGGCATGGGCACTGAAGCTTTCTTT. Its protein product is CATSRDRGMGTEAFF. This chain joins TRBV15 and TRBJ1-1; D possibly corresponds to TRBD1 (5 bases). The germline V gene encodes CDR1 LNHNV and CDR2 YYDKDF (reference sequence). CDR3 length: 15 amino acids. Trimming took off 0 bases at V and 4 bases at J, with 12 bases between the two ends.

This clonotype was seen a handful of times. The chain employs TRBV25-1 and TRBJ1-1, with D unresolved. V lost 0 bases and J lost 3, with 11 bases in between. The CDR3 loop spans 15 amino acids. CDR1 and CDR2 from the germline V gene are MGHDK and SYGVNS. The CDR3 sequence is CASSEYRGGHTEAFF. In nucleotides, the CDR3 is TGTGCCAGCAGTGAATATAGAGGAGGGCACACTGAAGCTTTCTTT.

This clonotype was picked up many times. The DNA of the CDR3 is TGTGCCAGCAGTTACGTCGGCTACAGGGCCAATCAGCCCCAGCATTTT. This gives the protein CASSYVGYRANQPQHF. V gene TRBV6-2 or TRBV6-3 combines with J gene TRBJ1-5; a weak D match, TRBD1 (6 bases). With 2 bases removed from V and 3 bases from J, the gap between germline ends came to 14 bases. The CDR3 is 16 amino acids. Germline V lookup: CDR1 MNHEY, CDR2 SVGEGT.

At least ten counts were recorded for this clonotype. This sequence joins TRBV12-3 or TRBV12-4 and TRBJ1-1; D ambiguous. The CDR3 totals 14 residues. V was trimmed by 3 bases and J by 2 bases, leaving 10 bases between them. For the CDR3, the DNA is TGTGCCAGCAGTTTGATTCGGGGAAACACTGAAGCTTTCTTT. The encoded protein is CASSLIRGNTEAFF.

The gene calls are TRBV11-2 and TRBJ1-2; perhaps TRBD1 as D (6 bases). Germline CDR1 and CDR2: SGHAT and FQNNGV. CDR3 length equals 14 residues. Trimming pared 3 bases from V and 2 bases from J, leaving 10 bases between. CDR3 in amino acids: CASSFRQENYGYTF. Written as DNA, the CDR3 is TGTGCCAGCAGCTTCCGACAGGAGAACTATGGCTACACCTTC. Supplemented by reference TRBV11-2 and TRBJ1-2, the full variable domain reads EAGVAQSPRYKIIEKRQSVAFWCNPISGHATLYWYQQILGQGPKLLIQFQNNGVVDDSQLPKDRFSAERLKGVDSTLKIQPAKLEDSAVYLCASSFRQENYGYTFGSGTRLTVV.

This clonotype has a count of ten or more. The rearrangement uses TRBV20-1 and TRBJ1-2; 7 nucleotides agree with TRBD1. Per the germline V gene, CDR1 is DFQATT and CDR2 is SNEGSKA (reference sequence). The CDR3 sequence is 14 residues long. After removal of 5 bases from V and 4 bases from J, the junction contained 10 bases not matched to a gene. The CDR3 DNA is TGCAGTGCTCCTCCCGTCGACAGGGCCTATGGCTACACCTTC. The encoded protein is CSAPPVDRAYGYTF.

This clonotype came up a few times. The chain is built from TRBV19 and TRBJ2-5, with 10 bases identical to TRBD1. Unmatched junction bases numbered 16, after V lost 4 bases and J lost 5 bases. CDR1 and CDR2 from the germline V gene are LNHDA and SQIVND (reference sequence). This CDR3 has 18 residues. The CDR3 sequence is CASSSDNTGTGVGETQYF. Here the CDR3 DNA reads TGTGCCAGTAGTAGCGACAACACCGGGACAGGGGTCGGGGAGACCCAGTACTTC. Together with reference TRBV19 and TRBJ2-5, the CDR3 gives the full variable domain: DGGITQSPKYLFRKEGQNVTLSCEQNLNHDAMYWYRQDPGQGLRLIYYSQIVNDFQKGDIAEGYSVSREKKESFPLTVTSAQKNPTAFYLCASSSDNTGTGVGETQYFGPGTRLLVL.

This clonotype has only a few counts. The rearrangement joins TRBV12-3 or TRBV12-4 to TRBJ1-5; D not resolved. Between the trimmed V and J ends, which lost 3 bases and 6 bases, there was a span of 12 bases. This CDR3 is 14 amino acids long. The CDR3 reads CASSFRRVRQPQHF. The CDR3 DNA reads TGTGCCAGCAGTTTTCGGAGGGTGCGTCAGCCCCAGCATTTT.

This clonotype was detected ten times or more. The V gene is TRBV12-3 or TRBV12-4, the J gene TRBJ1-5, with 7 bases that match TRBD1. V was pared by 7 bases and J by 0 bases, with 6 bases of the junction left unmatched. The CDR3 has 15 residues. CDR3: CASKRDSYSNQPQHF. CDR3 coding DNA: TGTGCCAGCAAACGGGACAGTTATAGCAATCAGCCCCAGCATTTT.

This clonotype was seen a handful of times. The V gene is TRBV19, the J gene TRBJ1-2, with 8 bases identical to TRBD1. The CDR3 loop spans 12 amino acids. V gave up 8 bases and J gave up 8 bases; unmatched junction bases: 7. Germline loops: CDR1 LNHDA, CDR2 SQIVND (reference sequence). Here the CDR3 reads CASGDRGQGYTF. The CDR3 region has the DNA TGTGCCAGTGGAGACAGGGGTCAAGGCTACACCTTC.

The V call is TRBV28, the J call TRBJ1-3; TRBD1 might be the D (5 bases). This CDR3 comprises 13 residues. Per germline, CDR1 MDHEN and CDR2 SYDVKM. V shed 4 bases and J shed 8 bases, with 12 bases lying between them. The CDR3 coding sequence is TGTGCCAGCAGTTCTGACAGCCGATACACCATATATTTT. Translation gives CASSSDSRYTIYF.

This chain connects TRBV19 to TRBJ2-5; 9 bases fit TRBD2. V shed 9 bases, J shed 5 bases, and the junction held 10 bases outside the gene matches. CDR1 is LNHDA and CDR2 is SQIVND in the germline V gene (reference sequence). The CDR3 runs 14 residues. The CDR3 nucleotides read TGTGCCAGAGGTCTAGCGGGGCGGTTTGAGACCCAGTACTTC. Protein sequence: CARGLAGRFETQYF.

In the case of this clonotype: Possible read error: a much larger clone is one base away. Because the CDR3 is missing its conserved closing phenylalanine or tryptophan, this is likely a read error. The V and J genes are TRBV7-9 and TRBJ1-1; D is unresolved. V lost 5 bases, J lost 1 base, and 14 bases lay in between. Germline assignment: CDR1 SEHNR and CDR2 FQNEAQ (reference sequence). CDR3 length equals 15 residues. CDR3 sequence (DNA): TGTGCCAGCAGCAGATCTTCAGGTACGAACACTGAAGCTTTCTAT. Residues: CASSRSSGTNTEAFY.

The chain recombines TRBV3-1 with TRBJ1-1, with a tentative D call TRBD1 (6 bases). V was pared by 1 base and J by 0 bases, with 12 bases between. This CDR3 is built from 16 residues. The germline V gene has CDR1 LGHDT and CDR2 YNNKEL (reference sequence). CDR3 region: CASSQAAGQMNTEAFF. Here the CDR3 DNA reads TGTGCCAGCAGCCAAGCCGCCGGACAGATGAACACTGAAGCTTTCTTT.

The gene calls are TRBV3-1 and TRBJ2-7; 8 bases fit TRBD1. Germline V gives CDR1 LGHDT, CDR2 YNNKEL (reference sequence). V was clipped by 1 base and J by 4 bases; unmatched bases: 6. This CDR3 has 15 residues. The CDR3 DNA is TGTGCCAGCAGCCAAGTGTCAGGGGGCTTTTACGAGCAGTACTTC. It codes for CASSQVSGGFYEQYF.

The chain carries TRBV30 and TRBJ1-1; D possibly corresponds to TRBD1 (6 bases). V shed 2 bases and J shed 5 bases, with 15 bases lying between them. The CDR3 has 14 residues. Germline V gives CDR1 GTSNPN, CDR2 SVGIG (reference sequence). The CDR3 DNA reads as TGTGCCTGGAGTTGGACAGTTGAAGGTACTGAAGCTTTCTTT. It encodes CAWSWTVEGTEAFF.

The chain couples TRBV30 to TRBJ1-2; D gene uncertain. The CDR3 runs to 12 residues. In germline, CDR1 is GTSNPN, CDR2 SVGIG (reference sequence). Trimming cost V 0 bases and J 8 bases, with 10 bases left between them. The CDR3 sequence is CAWSVGADGYTF. Here the CDR3 DNA reads TGTGCCTGGAGTGTAGGTGCGGACGGCTACACCTTC.

This clonotype was picked up many times. This chain uses TRBV11-2 with TRBJ1-2, with 8 bases lining up with TRBD1. Germline CDR1 reads SGHAT; CDR2 reads FQNNGV. Trimming took 1 base from V and 6 from J; bases not matched to a gene: 4. This CDR3 spans 14 amino acids. Here the CDR3 reads CASSLVRGRNGYTF. CDR3 coding DNA: TGTGCCAGCAGCTTAGTCAGGGGGCGGAATGGCTACACCTTC.

The chain links TRBV15 to TRBJ2-4; either TRBD1 or TRBD2 may supply D (6 bases each). Germline V gives CDR1 LNHNV, CDR2 YYDKDF (reference sequence). The CDR3 runs to 19 residues. Deletions cut 4 bases from V and 1 base from J, with 23 bases between. CDR3 in amino acids: CATSTSGQGLTIAKNIQYF. The CDR3 DNA reads as TGTGCCACCAGCACCAGCGGGCAGGGGCTTACTATTGCCAAAAACATTCAGTACTTC. Drawing the rest from reference TRBV15 and TRBJ2-4, the complete variable domain is DAMVIQNPRYQVTQFGKPVTLSCSQTLNHNVMYWYQQKSSQAPKLLFHYYDKDFNNEADTPDNFQSRRPNTSFCFLDIRSPGLGDTAMYLCATSTSGQGLTIAKNIQYFGAGTRLSVL.

This clonotype was detected ten times or more. The chain joins TRBV20-1 to TRBJ1-1; 8 bases agree with TRBD1. The CDR3 length is 15 residues. Germline V gene lookup returns CDR1 DFQATT and CDR2 SNEGSKA (reference sequence). After removal of 1 base from V and 6 bases from J, the junction contained 10 bases not matched to a gene. CDR3 region: CSARGSGRGLAEAFF. In nucleotides, the CDR3 is TGCAGTGCTAGAGGGTCGGGCAGGGGGCTTGCTGAAGCTTTCTTT.

The chain carries TRBV3-1 and TRBJ2-5; possibly TRBD1 for D (6 bases). The germline V gene has CDR1 LGHDT and CDR2 YNNKEL (reference sequence). This CDR3 comprises 17 residues. V was cut by 4 bases and J by 3 bases, with 21 bases left in between. This CDR3 is CASSRRWTALLEETQYF. The CDR3 DNA reads TGTGCCAGCAGCCGTAGGTGGACAGCCCTCTTAGAAGAGACCCAGTACTTC.